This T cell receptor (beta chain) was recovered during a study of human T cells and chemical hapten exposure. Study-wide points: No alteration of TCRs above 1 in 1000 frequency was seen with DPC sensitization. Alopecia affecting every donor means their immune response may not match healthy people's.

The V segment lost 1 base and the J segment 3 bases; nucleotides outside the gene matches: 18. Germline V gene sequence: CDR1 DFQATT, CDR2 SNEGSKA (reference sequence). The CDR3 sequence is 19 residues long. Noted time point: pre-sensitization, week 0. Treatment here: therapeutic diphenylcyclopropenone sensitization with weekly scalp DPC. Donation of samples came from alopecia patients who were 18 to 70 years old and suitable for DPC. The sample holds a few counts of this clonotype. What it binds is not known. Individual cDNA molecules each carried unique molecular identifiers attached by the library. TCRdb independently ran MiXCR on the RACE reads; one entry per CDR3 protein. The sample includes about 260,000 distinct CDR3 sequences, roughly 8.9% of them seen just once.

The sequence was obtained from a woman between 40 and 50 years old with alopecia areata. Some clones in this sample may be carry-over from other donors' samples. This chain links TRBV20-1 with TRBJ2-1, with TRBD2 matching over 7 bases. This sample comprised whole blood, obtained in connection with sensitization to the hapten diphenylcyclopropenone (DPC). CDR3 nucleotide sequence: TGCAGTGCTAGAGGAGGGGAACTAGCGTACTTAGAGAACTACAATGAGCAGTTCTTC. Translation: CSARGGELAYLENYNEQFF.